This T cell receptor beta chain was sequenced during a study of monozygotic twins with inflammatory bowel disease. The germline CDR1 and CDR2 sequences are SGHAT and FQNNGV. CDR3 length: 15 amino acids. TCRdb reprocessed the 5' RACE reads and reports one entry per CDR3 protein, with no DNA. The sample holds 300,000 to 350,000 distinct CDR3 sequences. The source is a human donor with ulcerative colitis or Crohn's disease, or a healthy co-twin of an affected twin (not recorded which). This rearrangement joins TRBV11-2 to TRBJ1-1; checking the TCRdb D call of TRBD1 is not possible without DNA. Sequences were obtained from blood. The CDR3 protein is CASSLNGGDSTEAFF.